The rows below give T cell receptor beta chains drawn from one sample of a study of cytomegalovirus exposure and HLA in healthy donors. Sequencing used immunoSEQ multiplex PCR; TCRdb keeps in-frame clones, though not all of them. The table has about 130,000 clones, nearly 85% seen once. Sequencing used PBMCs. These receptors all stem from a boy aged 5-17 years in good health and CMV-seronegative. Each CDR3 is given with its conserved first and last residue. The D gene is left open where the match is weak. Size is omitted from some rows. Given values are once, few, many or a class for expanded clones.

v_gene	abundance	j_gene	d_gene	CDR3nt	CDR3aa
TRBV7-9	-	TRBJ1-2	-	TGTGCCGCTCACAGGGTGGGGAACTATGGCTACACCTTC	CAAHRVGNYGYTF
TRBV30	-	TRBJ2-5	-	TGTGCCTGGAGTTGGTCAGGGAGGCCCCAAGCCCAAGAGACCCAGTACTTC	CAWSWSGRPQAQETQYF
TRBV5-4	-	TRBJ2-1	TRBD2	TGTGCCAGCAGCTCCCCGACTAGCGGGGGTGGCCGGGAGCAGTTCTTC	CASSSPTSGGGREQFF
TRBV5-1	-	TRBJ1-2	-	TGCGCCAGCAGCTTGGTTTCGGCAGGGGAACGTGGCTACACCTTC	CASSLVSAGERGYTF
TRBV20-1	-	TRBJ1-4	-	TGCAGTGCTACCACGGGTTCCCATCCCCTCTTT	CSATTGSHPLF
TRBV15	-	TRBJ2-6	-	TGTGCCACCAGCAGAGATTCGGGTGAGAGGGCCAACGTCCTGACTTTC	CATSRDSGERANVLTF
TRBV14	-	TRBJ2-1	TRBD2	TGTGCCAGCAGCCAAGTGGGACTAGCGGGGACCCAGTTCTTC	CASSQVGLAGTQFF
TRBV7-3	-	TRBJ1-1	TRBD1	TGTGCCAGCAGCTTACTACAGGGGAGGGAAGCTTTCTTT	CASSLLQGREAFF
TRBV10-3	-	TRBJ2-4	-	TGTGCCATCAGTGAGTCGGTTCTTAGCGGTTCCAAAAACATTCAGTACTTC	CAISESVLSGSKNIQYF
TRBV27	few	TRBJ1-1	-	TGTGCCAGCAGTTTATCCGCCCAGGGGAACACTGAAGCTTTCTTT	CASSLSAQGNTEAFF
TRBV5-4	few	TRBJ1-1	-	TGTGCCAGCAGCTTGGCGGCAGGGGTCGCTCCTGAAGCTTTCTTT	CASSLAAGVAPEAFF
TRBV30	few	TRBJ1-5	-	TGTGCCTGGGCAGGCAGGGCGGTTGGAAATCAGCCCCAGCATTTT	CAWAGRAVGNQPQHF
TRBV5-1	-	TRBJ2-1	TRBD1	TGCGCCAGCAGCTTGGCCTACAGGGGTGAGCAGTTCTTC	CASSLAYRGEQFF
TRBV2	-	TRBJ2-1	-	TGTGCCAGCAGTCTGTATGAGCAGTTCTTC	CASSLYEQFF
TRBV2	-	TRBJ2-1	-	TGTGCCAGCAGCAGGGACTCGAGCTCCTACAATGAGCAGTTCTTC	CASSRDSSSYNEQFF
TRBV5-1	-	TRBJ2-5	-	TGCGCCAGCAGGGAGACGGGTGATGAGCAGTACTTC	CASRETGDEQYF
TRBV27	-	TRBJ2-3	-	TGTGCCAGCGGCGGTCTTGACACAGATACGCAGTATTTT	CASGGLDTDTQYF
TRBV7-7	-	TRBJ2-5	-	TGTGCCAGCAGCGTTAGGGGGGAGGGAGAGACCCAGTACTTC	CASSVRGEGETQYF
TRBV27	-	TRBJ2-2	-	TGTGCCAGCGGGTTCCTAGCCGGGGAGCTGTTTTTT	CASGFLAGELFF
TRBV5-1	-	TRBJ2-7	TRBD2	TGCGCCAGCAGCCGGGAGACTAGCGGGGGGATCTCCTACGAGCAGTACTTC	CASSRETSGGISYEQYF
TRBV28	-	TRBJ2-1	-	TGTGCCAGCAGTTTCGAGGGTCGGGAGCAGTTCTTC	CASSFEGREQFF
TRBV29-1	-	TRBJ2-1	-	TGCAGCGACGCCGGGACATCTCACAATGAGCAGTTCTTC	CSDAGTSHNEQFF
TRBV6-5	-	TRBJ2-3	TRBD1	TGTGCCAGCTTAGGGGGCCCGTCCACAGATACGCAGTATTTT	CASLGGPSTDTQYF
TRBV4-2	once	TRBJ2-5	TRBD2	TGTGCCAGCAGCCTTGGGACTACGGCATCCGAAGAGACCCAGTACTTC	CASSLGTTASEETQYF
TRBV4-3	-	TRBJ2-1	-	TGCGCCAGCAGCCAAGATTGGCGGGACAATGAGCAGTTCTTC	CASSQDWRDNEQFF
TRBV5-4	-	TRBJ1-2	TRBD1	TGTGCCAGCAGCGCGACAGGGGCGGGTGGCTACACCTTC	CASSATGAGGYTF
TRBV7-2	-	TRBJ2-6	TRBD2	TGTGCCAGCAGCCCAAACCTAGCGGGAGGGACTGGGGCCAACGTCCTGACTTTC	CASSPNLAGGTGANVLTF
TRBV2	-	TRBJ2-7	-	TGTGCCAGCAGTGCATACAGACAAAACTACGAGCAGTACTTC	CASSAYRQNYEQYF
TRBV27	-	TRBJ2-7	TRBD2	TGTGCCAGCAGCACCCCGGGACAGGGTTTACTAGCGGGAGATGGCGAGCAGTACTTC	CASSTPGQGLLAGDGEQYF
TRBV5-1	-	TRBJ2-7	TRBD2	TGCGCCAGCAGATTAGACCCGGGGGGCTACGAGCAGTACTTC	CASRLDPGGYEQYF
TRBV4-1	few	TRBJ2-7	-	TGCGCCAGCAGCCAAGTGGTGGGCCAGACCTACGAGCAGTACTTC	CASSQVVGQTYEQYF
TRBV5-1	-	TRBJ2-7	TRBD2	TGCGCCAGCAGCTTGTGGGCGGGAGAGGGGTCCTACGAGCAGTACTTC	CASSLWAGEGSYEQYF
TRBV7-2	-	TRBJ2-2	TRBD2	TGTGCCAGCAGCTCCTCCGGGACTAGCGGGACTAAGCTGTTTTTT	CASSSSGTSGTKLFF
TRBV19	once	TRBJ1-5	-	TGTGCCATCTCAGATATTTCTAGCAATCAGCCCCAGCATTTT	CAISDISSNQPQHF
TRBV23-1	-	TRBJ2-7	TRBD1	TGCGCCAGCAGTCAATCGGACAGGTCCTACGAGCAGTACTTC	CASSQSDRSYEQYF
TRBV2	-	TRBJ2-3	TRBD1	TGTGCCAGCAGTGAAACCCCTGACAGGGGGCATAAAGATACGCAGTATTTT	CASSETPDRGHKDTQYF
TRBV27	-	TRBJ1-5	-	TGTGCCAGCAGGCAGACGGGAAATCAGCCCCAGCATTTT	CASRQTGNQPQHF
TRBV6-5	-	TRBJ2-1	TRBD2	TGTGCCAGCAGGCTAGGCGGGAGCTCCTACAATGAGCAGTTCTTC	CASRLGGSSYNEQFF
TRBV5-4	-	TRBJ1-1	TRBD1	TGTGCCAGCAGCGAGATTGGGACAGAAACGAACACTGAAGCTTTCTTT	CASSEIGTETNTEAFF
TRBV5-4	-	TRBJ2-4	TRBD2	TGTGCCAGCAGCCCGGGAGGTTCCCTAAACATTCAGTACTTC	CASSPGGSLNIQYF
TRBV6-5	-	TRBJ2-4	-	TGTGCCAGCAGTACCCCCTCGGAGGCCAAAAACATTCAGTACTTC	CASSTPSEAKNIQYF
TRBV27	-	TRBJ2-7	-	TGTGCCAGCAGTTTATGGGGCAGTAGCTCCTACGAGCAGTACTTC	CASSLWGSSSYEQYF